This T cell receptor (beta chain) was captured by sequencing in a study of human T cells and chemical hapten exposure. About the research overall: There were weekly diphenylcyclopropenone doses to the scalp for patients throughout the approximately 25-week study. Study-wide findings and caveats: The study found that DPC sensitization did not change TCRs above 1 in 1000 frequency.

TCRdb itself ran the RACE reads through MiXCR, one entry per CDR3 protein. The data hold some 120,000 distinct CDR3 sequences, with over 10% observed a single time. Germline trimming cut 8 bases from V and 4 bases from J; bases unmatched to any gene: 8. CDR1 is MDHEN, CDR2 SYDVKM, per germline. The CDR3 sequence is 15 residues long. Comments on this clonotype: Its target is not known.

Time point given: patch test 1, 2 weeks after DPC sensitization. Treatment given: therapeutic diphenylcyclopropenone sensitization with weekly scalp DPC. The TCR comes from a woman between 50 and 59 years old with alopecia areata. Some clones in this sample may be carry-over from other donors' samples. The specimen was whole blood, collected in connection with sensitization to the hapten diphenylcyclopropenone (DPC). V gene TRBV28 combines with J gene TRBJ2-1; 10 nucleotides line up with TRBD1. Here the CDR3 reads CASLFSGQGYNEQFF. CDR3 coding DNA: TGTGCCAGCTTATTCTCGGGACAGGGGTACAATGAGCAGTTCTTC.